This T cell receptor (beta chain) originates from a study of blood T cell repertoires in COVID-19. Study-wide context: Spain, Italy and the United States supplied samples that represented acute and convalescent COVID-19. Nucleic acid was either cDNA or gDNA, and it came from T cells, B-cell-depleted T cells, or PBMCs.

CDR1 and CDR2 from the germline V gene are MNHEY and SVGEGT. CDR3 length: 13 amino acids. V was trimmed by 2 bases and J by 4 bases, leaving 7 bases between them. Data came from immunoSEQ multiplex PCR; TCRdb stores just in-frame clones and leaves some out. The table has 200,000 to 250,000 clones, approximately 86% seen once. This clone was picked up a small number of times. The sequencing sample was made of peripheral blood. The J gene is TRBJ2-3, the V gene TRBV6-2 or TRBV6-3; D perhaps matches TRBD1 (6 bases). This sequence was found in a woman between 65 and 79 years old with active or convalescent COVID-19. The CDR3 loop is CASSYAGADTQYF. For the CDR3, the DNA is TGTGCCAGCAGTTACGCAGGGGCAGATACGCAGTATTTT.